These T cell receptor beta chains were read from a single sample in a study of T cell repertoires in cytomegalovirus infection. TCRdb ran MiXCR on the reads and lists one entry per CDR3 protein. The sample carries hundreds of thousands of distinct CDR3 sequences, approximately 30% recorded once. Sequences were obtained from PBMCs. These receptors were collected from a human donor in good health (CMV status not recorded). Some clones in this sample may be carry-over from other donors' samples. CDR3s leave out the opening cysteine and the closing phenylalanine or tryptophan.

v_call: TRBV6-4
cdr3_aa: ASSASGGSDYNEQF

v_call: TRBV6-6
cdr3_aa: ASSQNHPAYNEQF

v_call: TRBV6-6
cdr3_aa: ASNFGGVNIQY

v_call: TRBV14
cdr3_aa: ASSQDGGLGANTEAF

v_call: TRBV12-3/TRBV12-4
cdr3_aa: ASSLTPAKNIQY

v_call: TRBV5-8
cdr3_aa: ASSKPGTENEKLF

v_call: TRBV12-3/TRBV12-4
cdr3_aa: ASRGTLDSPLH

v_call: TRBV28
cdr3_aa: ASSSGQIVYGYT

v_call: TRBV11-2
cdr3_aa: ASISGGSNTEAF

v_call: TRBV7-9
cdr3_aa: ASSLSSGGYT

v_call: TRBV5-4
cdr3_aa: ASSLRQNQETQY

v_call: TRBV5-6
cdr3_aa: ASSPEPGLSQPQH

v_call: TRBV2
cdr3_aa: ASSVWVGQPQH

v_call: TRBV2
cdr3_aa: ASNRRAGTWSYNEPF

v_call: TRBV5-1
cdr3_aa: ASSTRLRGSGNTIY

v_call: TRBV6-1
cdr3_aa: ASSGAASNQPQH

v_call: TRBV13
cdr3_aa: ASSATSGGGQPQH

v_call: TRBV28
cdr3_aa: ASSLGVGGGETQY

v_call: TRBV7-6
cdr3_aa: ASSLAGRSGTDTQY

v_call: TRBV2
cdr3_aa: ASSKDQNQPQH

v_call: TRBV19
cdr3_aa: ASSIGKDQPQH

v_call: TRBV7-9
cdr3_aa: ASSRGQGGTEAF

v_call: TRBV25-1
cdr3_aa: ASADRGGGNSPLH

v_call: TRBV7-9
cdr3_aa: ASSLDGTGGNEQF

v_call: TRBV10-3
cdr3_aa: AISGTGVSYGYT

v_call: TRBV2
cdr3_aa: ASSARGGANQPQH

v_call: TRBV12-3/TRBV12-4
cdr3_aa: ASSPLAGGNQETQY

v_call: TRBV24-1
cdr3_aa: ATSVPTPAGNYEQY

v_call: TRBV7-9
cdr3_aa: ASNADSTNTEAF

v_call: TRBV9
cdr3_aa: ASSESLNSQLAGVVREQF

v_call: TRBV7-9
cdr3_aa: ASSLGGLAGDSDTQY

v_call: TRBV28
cdr3_aa: ASSRRTGGRSRTTYGYT

v_call: TRBV7-2
cdr3_aa: ASRPGGATDTQY

v_call: TRBV12-3/TRBV12-4
cdr3_aa: ASSLAVKSGNTIY

v_call: TRBV5-6
cdr3_aa: ASSLWGGSSYNEQF

v_call: TRBV4-1
cdr3_aa: ASSQGPAPRNNEQF

v_call: TRBV6-2/TRBV6-3
cdr3_aa: ASSNNQGARTEAF

v_call: TRBV7-9
cdr3_aa: ASSLVRGKEKLF

v_call: TRBV14
cdr3_aa: ASSQVGVAQETQY

v_call: TRBV4-1
cdr3_aa: ASSQEGQGARYGYT

v_call: TRBV6-2/TRBV6-3
cdr3_aa: ASSYSFGGLGTEAF

v_call: TRBV5-5
cdr3_aa: ASSLGLTSEAF

v_call: TRBV3-1
cdr3_aa: ASSARDVYEQY

v_call: TRBV20-1
cdr3_aa: SPQTGTNIDTQY

v_call: TRBV4-1
cdr3_aa: ASSQEAADTEAF